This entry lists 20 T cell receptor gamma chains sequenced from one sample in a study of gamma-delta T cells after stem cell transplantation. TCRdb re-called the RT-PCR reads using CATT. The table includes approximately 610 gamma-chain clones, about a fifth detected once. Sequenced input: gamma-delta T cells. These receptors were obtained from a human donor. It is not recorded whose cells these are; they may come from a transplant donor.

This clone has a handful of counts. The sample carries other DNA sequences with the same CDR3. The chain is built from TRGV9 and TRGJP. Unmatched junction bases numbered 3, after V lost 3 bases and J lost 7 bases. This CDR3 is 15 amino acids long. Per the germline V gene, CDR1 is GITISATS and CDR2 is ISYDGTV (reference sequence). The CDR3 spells CALWELELGKKIKVF. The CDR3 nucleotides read TGTGCCTTGTGGGAGCTTGAGTTGGGCAAAAAAATCAAGGTATTT.

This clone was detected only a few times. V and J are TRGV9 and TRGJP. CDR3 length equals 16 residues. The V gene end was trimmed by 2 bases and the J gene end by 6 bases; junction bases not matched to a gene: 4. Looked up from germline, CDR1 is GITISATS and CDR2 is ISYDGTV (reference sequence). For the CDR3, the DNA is TGTGCCTTGTGGGAGGAGGGAGAGTTGGGCAAAAAAATCAAGGTATTT. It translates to CALWEEGELGKKIKVF.

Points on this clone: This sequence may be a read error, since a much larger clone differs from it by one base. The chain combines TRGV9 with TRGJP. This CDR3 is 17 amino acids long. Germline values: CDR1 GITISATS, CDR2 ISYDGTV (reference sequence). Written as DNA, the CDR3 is TGTGCCTTGCGGGAGGGACGGCAAGAGTTGGGCAAAAAAATCAAGGTATTT. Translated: CALREGRQELGKKIKVF.

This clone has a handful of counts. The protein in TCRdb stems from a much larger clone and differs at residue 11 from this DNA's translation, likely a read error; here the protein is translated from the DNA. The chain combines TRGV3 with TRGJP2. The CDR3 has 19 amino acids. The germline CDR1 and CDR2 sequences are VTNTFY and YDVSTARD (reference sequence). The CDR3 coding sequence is TGTGCTACCTGGGACAGGCCGAATCGGGCCAATAGTAGTGATTGGATCAAGACGTTT. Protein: CATWDRPNRANSSDWIKTF.

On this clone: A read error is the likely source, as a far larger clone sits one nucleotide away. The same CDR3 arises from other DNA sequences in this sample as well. The CDR3: CALWEPQELGKKIKVF. The CDR3, as DNA: TGTGCCTTGTGGGAGCCCCAAGAGTTGGGCAAAAAAATCAAGGTATTT. This chain connects TRGV9 to TRGJP. V was clipped by 3 bases and J by 4 bases; unmatched bases: 3. The CDR3 runs to 16 residues. CDR1 is GITISATS and CDR2 is ISYDGTV in the germline V gene (reference sequence).

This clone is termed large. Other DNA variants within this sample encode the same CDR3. CDR3 sequence reads: CALWEVLELGKKIKVF. Written as DNA, the CDR3 is TGTGCCTTGTGGGAGGTGTTGGAGTTGGGCAAAAAAATCAAGGTATTT. The chain has TRGV9 and TRGJP. Trimming cost V 0 bases and J 7 bases; bases outside gene matches: 3. The CDR3 is 16 amino acids. Germline lookup yields CDR1 GITISATS and CDR2 ISYDGTV (reference sequence).

CDR3 in amino acids: CATWDRHSGYKKLF. CDR3 coding DNA: TGTGCCACCTGGGACAGGCACTCTGGTTATAAGAAACTCTTT. The chain is built from TRGV5 and TRGJ1 or TRGJ2. V was clipped by 0 bases and J by 6 bases; unmatched bases: 8. The germline V gene has CDR1 VINAFY and CDR2 YDVSNSKD. The CDR3 sequence is 14 residues long.

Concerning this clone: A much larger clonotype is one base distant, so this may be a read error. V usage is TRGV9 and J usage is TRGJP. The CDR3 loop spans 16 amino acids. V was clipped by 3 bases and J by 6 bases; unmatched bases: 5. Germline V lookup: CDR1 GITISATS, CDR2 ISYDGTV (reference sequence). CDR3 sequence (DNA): TGTGCCTTGTGGGAGCTCCGAGAGTTGGGCAAAAAAATCAAGGTATTT. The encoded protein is CALWELRELGKKIKVF.

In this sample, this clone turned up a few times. CDR3: CALWEVRQLGKKIKVF. The DNA for the CDR3 is TGTGCCTTGTGGGAGGTGCGCCAGTTGGGCAAAAAAATCAAGGTATTT. V gene TRGV9 combines with J gene TRGJP. Germline-derived CDR1 and CDR2 are GITISATS and ISYDGTV (reference sequence). Trimming took 0 bases from V and 8 from J; bases not matched to a gene: 4. CDR3 length: 16 amino acids.

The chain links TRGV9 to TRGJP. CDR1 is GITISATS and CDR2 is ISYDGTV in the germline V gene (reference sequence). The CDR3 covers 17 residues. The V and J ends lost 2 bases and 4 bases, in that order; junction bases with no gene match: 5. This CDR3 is CALWEGVQELGKKIKVF. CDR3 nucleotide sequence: TGTGCCTTGTGGGAGGGGGTACAAGAGTTGGGCAAAAAAATCAAGGTATTT.

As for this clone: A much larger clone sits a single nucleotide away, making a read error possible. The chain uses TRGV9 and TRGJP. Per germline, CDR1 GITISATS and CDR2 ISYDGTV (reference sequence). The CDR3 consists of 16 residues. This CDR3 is CALWEVQKLGKKIKVF. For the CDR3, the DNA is TGTGCCTTGTGGGAGGTGCAAAAGTTGGGCAAAAAAATCAAGGTATTT.

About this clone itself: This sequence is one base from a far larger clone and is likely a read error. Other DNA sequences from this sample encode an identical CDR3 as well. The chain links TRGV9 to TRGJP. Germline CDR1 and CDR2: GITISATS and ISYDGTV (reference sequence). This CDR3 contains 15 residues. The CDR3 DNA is TGTGCCTTGTGGGAAAAAGAGTTGGGCAAAAAGATCAAGGTATTT. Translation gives CALWEKELGKKIKVF.

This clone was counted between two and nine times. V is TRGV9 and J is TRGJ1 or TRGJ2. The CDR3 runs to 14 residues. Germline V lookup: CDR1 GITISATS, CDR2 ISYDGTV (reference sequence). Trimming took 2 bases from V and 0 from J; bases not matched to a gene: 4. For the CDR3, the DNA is TGTGCCTTGTGGGAGGCGCCGAATTATTATAAGAAACTCTTT. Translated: CALWEAPNYYKKLF.

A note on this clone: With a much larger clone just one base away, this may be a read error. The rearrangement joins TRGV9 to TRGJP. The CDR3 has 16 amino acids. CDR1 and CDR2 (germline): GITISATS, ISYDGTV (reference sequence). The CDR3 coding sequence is TGTGCCTTGTGGGAGGTGCGAGAGTTGTGCAAAAAAATCAAGGTATTT. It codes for CALWEVRELCKKIKVF.

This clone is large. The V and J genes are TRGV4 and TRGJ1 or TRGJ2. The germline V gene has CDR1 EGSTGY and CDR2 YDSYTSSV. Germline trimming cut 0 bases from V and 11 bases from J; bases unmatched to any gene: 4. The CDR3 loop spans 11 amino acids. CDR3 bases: TGTGCCACCTGGGATGGGCCTGAGAAACTCTTT. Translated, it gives CATWDGPEKLF.

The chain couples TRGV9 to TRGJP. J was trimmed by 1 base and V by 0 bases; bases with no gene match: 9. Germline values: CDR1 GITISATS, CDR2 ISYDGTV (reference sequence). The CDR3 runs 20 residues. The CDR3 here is CALWEVLESGQELGKKIKVF. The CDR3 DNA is TGTGCCTTGTGGGAGGTGTTAGAGTCAGGGCAAGAGTTGGGCAAAAAAATCAAGGTATTT.

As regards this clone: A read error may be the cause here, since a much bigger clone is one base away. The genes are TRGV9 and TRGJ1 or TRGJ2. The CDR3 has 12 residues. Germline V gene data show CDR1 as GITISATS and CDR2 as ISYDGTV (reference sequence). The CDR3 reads CAYFYRGYNKLF. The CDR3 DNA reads TGTGCCTACTTCTATAGAGGGTATAACAAACTCTTT.

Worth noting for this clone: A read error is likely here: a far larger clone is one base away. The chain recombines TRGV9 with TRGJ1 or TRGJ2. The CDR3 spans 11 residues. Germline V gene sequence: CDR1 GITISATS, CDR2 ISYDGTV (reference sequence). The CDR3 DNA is TGTGCCTCGTGGGAGTATTATAAGAAACTCTTT. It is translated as CASWEYYKKLF.

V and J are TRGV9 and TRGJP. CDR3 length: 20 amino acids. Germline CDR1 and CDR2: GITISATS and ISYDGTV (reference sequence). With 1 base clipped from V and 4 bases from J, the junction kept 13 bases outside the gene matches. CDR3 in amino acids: CALWEVIMRSQELGKKIKVF. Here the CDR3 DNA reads TGTGCCTTGTGGGAGGTAATAATGAGGTCCCAAGAGTTGGGCAAAAAAATCAAGGTATTT.

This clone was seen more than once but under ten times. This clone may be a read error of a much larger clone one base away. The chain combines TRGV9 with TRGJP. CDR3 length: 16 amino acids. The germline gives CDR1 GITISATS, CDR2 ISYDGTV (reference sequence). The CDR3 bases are TGTGCCTTGTGGGAGGTGCGTGAGTTGGGCGAAAAAATCAAGGTATTT. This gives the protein CALWEVRELGEKIKVF.